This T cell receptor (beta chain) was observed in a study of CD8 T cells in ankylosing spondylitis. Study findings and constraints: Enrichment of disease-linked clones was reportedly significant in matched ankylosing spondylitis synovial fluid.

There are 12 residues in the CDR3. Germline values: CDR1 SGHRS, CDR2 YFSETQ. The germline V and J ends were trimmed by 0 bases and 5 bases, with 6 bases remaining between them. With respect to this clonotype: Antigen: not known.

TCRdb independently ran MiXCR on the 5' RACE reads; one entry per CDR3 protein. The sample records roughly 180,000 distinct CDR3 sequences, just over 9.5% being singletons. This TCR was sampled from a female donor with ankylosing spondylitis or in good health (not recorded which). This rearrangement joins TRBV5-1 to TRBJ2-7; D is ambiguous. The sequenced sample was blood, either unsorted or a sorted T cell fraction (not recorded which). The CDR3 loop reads CASSLAPDEQYF. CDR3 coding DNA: TGCGCCAGCAGCTTGGCCCCAGACGAGCAGTACTTC.